Each of the 28 T cell receptor beta chains below was sequenced from the same sample in a study of blood T cell repertoires in COVID-19. Sequenced by immunoSEQ multiplex PCR; TCRdb stores in-frame clones only, minus some. The sample comprises a few hundred thousand clones, around 87% of which are singletons, and approximately 7.8% rests with the top ten. The sample taken for sequencing was peripheral blood. The receptors derive from a woman aged 45-60 years who had recovered from COVID-19.

This chain links TRBV11-2 with TRBJ2-1; 7 nucleotides align to TRBD2. Germline V gives CDR1 SGHAT, CDR2 FQNNGV. The CDR3 runs to 15 residues. V dropped 1 base and J dropped 4; count of bases not matched to a gene: 4. The CDR3 here is CASSLVGGGYNEQFF. The CDR3 DNA reads as TGTGCCAGCAGCTTAGTGGGCGGGGGTTACAATGAGCAGTTCTTC.

The CDR3 coding sequence is TGCAGTGCTGGGACTATCGGCGAGCAGTACTTC. Translation: CSAGTIGEQYF. The rearrangement links TRBV20-1 to TRBJ2-7; 7 bases agree with TRBD2. CDR3 length equals 11 residues. Germline loops: CDR1 DFQATT, CDR2 SNEGSKA (reference sequence). V lost 5 bases to trimming and J lost 6 bases; unmatched junction nucleotides: 4.

The gene calls are TRBV6-1 and TRBJ1-5, with a tentative D call TRBD1 (6 bases). This CDR3 comprises 16 residues. V lost 4 bases to trimming and J lost 0 bases, with 13 bases between them. Germline lookup yields CDR1 MNHNS and CDR2 SASEGT. CDR3 in amino acids: CASSAPRGYSNQPQHF. The DNA of the CDR3 is TGTGCCAGCAGTGCTCCCAGGGGTTATAGCAATCAGCCCCAGCATTTT.

This clone was counted a single time. The genes are TRBV14 and TRBJ1-6, with TRBD1 matching over 9 bases. Germline trimming cut 4 bases from V and 9 bases from J; bases unmatched to any gene: 4. From germline, CDR1 is SGHDN and CDR2 FVKESK. The CDR3 has 14 amino acids. The CDR3, as DNA: TGTGCCAGCAGCCGGGGACAGGGTCGTTCACCCCTCCACTTT. Amino acid sequence: CASSRGQGRSPLHF.

This clone was seen ten or more times. This chain joins TRBV9 and TRBJ1-4; 7 bases map to TRBD1. The CDR3 loop spans 15 amino acids. The germline V gene has CDR1 SGDLS and CDR2 YYNGEE. After removal of 0 bases from V and 8 bases from J, the junction contained 7 bases not matched to a gene. CDR3 in amino acids: CASSVGGETGEKLFF. The CDR3 DNA sequence: TGTGCCAGCAGCGTAGGGGGAGAGACAGGGGAAAAACTGTTTTTT.

The chain couples TRBV19 to TRBJ2-7; possible D gene TRBD1, 5 bases. CDR3 length: 13 amino acids. Trimming pared 2 bases from V and 3 bases from J, leaving 8 bases between. The germline CDR1 and CDR2 sequences are LNHDA and SQIVND (reference sequence). The CDR3 protein is CASSISQGYEQYF. CDR3 in DNA: TGTGCCAGTAGTATAAGCCAGGGCTACGAGCAGTACTTC.

The rearrangement links TRBV25-1 to TRBJ2-7, with TRBD2 matching over 7 bases. Germline V gives CDR1 MGHDK, CDR2 SYGVNS. V lost 5 bases, J lost 0 bases, and 4 bases stayed unmatched. The CDR3 has 14 amino acids. CDR3 loop: CASSNPSGSYEQYF. The CDR3 DNA follows: TGTGCCAGCAGTAACCCTAGCGGCTCCTACGAGCAGTACTTC.

V and J are TRBV2 and TRBJ1-4, with TRBD1 as a possible D gene (5 bases). CDR3 length: 18 residues. The germline gives CDR1 SNHLY, CDR2 FYNNEI. The germline V and J ends were trimmed by 7 bases and 0 bases, with 21 bases remaining between them. The CDR3 DNA sequence: TGTGCCAGCATAGGACACCCCGTTCGGGTTGCAACTAATGAAAAACTGTTTTTT. Its translation is CASIGHPVRVATNEKLFF.

V and J are TRBV19 and TRBJ2-7; TRBD2 aligns across 7 bases. Germline V lookup: CDR1 LNHDA, CDR2 SQIVND (reference sequence). The ends lost 4 bases at V and 6 bases at J; junction bases unmatched: 15. The CDR3 length is 16 residues. The CDR3 here is CASSTPSGIGIFEQYF. CDR3 DNA sequence: TGTGCCAGTAGTACTCCGAGCGGGATAGGGATTTTCGAGCAGTACTTC.

The V gene is TRBV9, the J gene TRBJ1-2, with D unclear. The CDR3 has 13 residues. Germline CDR1 SGDLS, CDR2 YYNGEE. The V end was cut by 0 bases, the J end by 6 bases, with 9 bases between. The CDR3 DNA reads as TGTGCCAGCAGCGTAGGCCCAGGCCATGGCTACACCTTC. It codes for CASSVGPGHGYTF.

This chain uses TRBV5-6 with TRBJ2-3, with TRBD1 matching over 7 bases. Germline assignment: CDR1 SGHDT and CDR2 YYEEEE. V gave up 4 bases and J gave up 2 bases; unmatched junction bases: 7. The CDR3 is 15 amino acids. Here the CDR3 reads CASSRGTADTDTQYF. In DNA, the CDR3 is TGTGCCAGCAGCCGTGGGACAGCTGACACAGATACGCAGTATTTT.

This sequence joins TRBV6-1 and TRBJ2-7, with 8 bases matching TRBD1. V lost 1 base and J lost 12; bases outside the gene matches: 11. The CDR3 loop spans 14 amino acids. CDR1 is MNHNS, CDR2 SASEGT, per germline. The CDR3 loop reads CASSEVGTGPFWYF. The CDR3, as DNA: TGTGCCAGCAGTGAAGTTGGGACAGGTCCGTTCTGGTACTTC.

CDR3 DNA sequence: TGTGCCAGCAGGAAAGGGACAGCGTTATCGAACACTGAAGCTTTCTTT. This encodes CASRKGTALSNTEAFF. The chain recombines TRBV2 with TRBJ1-1; 7 positions agree with TRBD1. CDR1 SNHLY and CDR2 FYNNEI come from the germline V gene. This CDR3 region has 16 residues. Germline trimming cut 6 bases from V and 1 base from J; bases unmatched to any gene: 11.

The chain has TRBV19 and TRBJ2-3, with D perhaps matching TRBD2 (5 bases). Trimming left V 1 base short and J 6 bases short, with 11 bases between. Germline-derived CDR1 and CDR2 are LNHDA and SQIVND (reference sequence). CDR3 length: 14 residues. This CDR3 reads CASSIVSVSDTQYF. In DNA, the CDR3 is TGTGCCAGTAGTATAGTTAGCGTCAGCGATACGCAGTATTTT.

The CDR3 spells CASSPRGIYNEQFF. Written as DNA, the CDR3 is TGTGCCAGCAGCCCACGGGGGATCTACAATGAGCAGTTCTTC. This chain joins TRBV7-6 and TRBJ2-1; possible D gene TRBD2, 6 bases. In germline, CDR1 is SGHVS, CDR2 FNYEAQ. Trimming cost V 5 bases and J 3 bases, with 11 bases left between them. The CDR3 is 14 amino acids.

This chain joins TRBV21-1 and TRBJ1-1; the table gives TRBD1 as D, unverified against the DNA. TRBV21-1 is listed as a pseudogene. This CDR3 contains 14 residues. CDR3 region: CASSTWTVNTEAFF. For the CDR3, the DNA is TGTGCCAGCAGCACCTGGACAGTGAACACTGAAGCTTTCTTT.

The chain couples TRBV28 to TRBJ1-3; unclear D gene. Trimming shortened V by 4 bases and J by 4 bases, and 17 bases separated the two germline ends. CDR3 length equals 16 residues. The germline gives CDR1 MDHEN, CDR2 SYDVKM. The CDR3 spells CASSSPGDLSGNTIYF. CDR3 DNA sequence: TGTGCCAGCAGTTCGCCGGGAGACCTCTCGGGAAACACCATATATTTT.

The chain couples TRBV10-3 to TRBJ1-2; D possibly corresponds to TRBD1 (6 bases). CDR3 length: 13 amino acids. V was clipped by 3 bases and J by 3 bases, with 8 bases between them. Looked up from germline, CDR1 is ENHRY and CDR2 is SYGVKD. The CDR3 region has the DNA TGTGCCATCAGTGAAAAGGGGGACTATGGCTACACCTTC. It encodes CAISEKGDYGYTF.

V and J are TRBV19 and TRBJ1-2, with 7 bases fitting TRBD1. CDR3 length equals 13 residues. Germline CDR1 is LNHDA and CDR2 is SQIVND (reference sequence). With 5 bases clipped from V and 2 bases from J, the junction kept 2 bases outside the gene matches. The CDR3 nucleotides read TGTGCCAGTAGTCGGGGACAGAACTATGGCTACACCTTC. This encodes CASSRGQNYGYTF.

The chain carries TRBV5-1 and TRBJ2-3; TRBD1 agrees at 8 bases. The CDR3 runs 14 residues. V shed 0 bases and J 5 bases; nucleotides not matched to a gene: 2. The germline CDR1 and CDR2 sequences are SGHRS and YFSETQ. CDR3 DNA sequence: TGCGCCAGCAGCTTGGAAGGACAGGGAGATACGCAGTATTTT. This encodes CASSLEGQGDTQYF.

This clone appeared once. V usage is TRBV19 and J usage is TRBJ2-3; D not resolved. Germline CDR1 LNHDA, CDR2 SQIVND (reference sequence). V gave up 4 bases and J gave up 2 bases, with 7 bases separating them. The CDR3 has 13 residues. The CDR3 sequence is CASSKTDTDTQYF. Written as DNA, the CDR3 is TGTGCCAGTAGTAAAACAGACACAGATACGCAGTATTTT.

With regard to this clone: At one end, the junction sequence differs from germline, possibly due to a read error. CDR3 DNA sequence: TGTGCCAGCAGCTTAGATTCCTCCTTCGAGCAGTACTTC. Translated: CASSLDSSFEQYF. The rearrangement links TRBV11-2 to TRBJ2-7; D uncertain. This CDR3 has 13 residues. From germline, CDR1 is SGHAT and CDR2 FQNNGV.

The chain couples TRBV11-3 to TRBJ2-2, with D possibly being TRBD1 (5 bases). The germline V gene encodes CDR1 SGHNT and CDR2 YENEEA. There are 16 residues in the CDR3. V lost 4 bases and J 0 bases, leaving 12 bases between the germline ends. CDR3 sequence reads: CASSSSRAANTGELFF. The CDR3 region has the DNA TGTGCCAGCAGCTCATCCAGGGCCGCGAACACCGGGGAGCTGTTTTTT.

The rearrangement uses TRBV4-1 and TRBJ2-1; 8 positions match TRBD2. The CDR3 is 15 residues long. From germline, CDR1 is MGHRA and CDR2 YSYEKL. The V segment lost 7 bases and the J segment 7 bases; nucleotides outside the gene matches: 12. CDR3 DNA sequence: TGCGCCAGCACAAGGAGCGGGAGCGATGAGAATGAGCAGTTCTTC. Translating it yields CASTRSGSDENEQFF.

This chain joins TRBV5-4 and TRBJ2-5, with 10 bases identical to TRBD1. Germline V gene data show CDR1 as SGHNT and CDR2 as YYREEE (reference sequence). This CDR3 has 13 residues. With 10 bases clipped from V and 5 bases from J, the junction kept 8 bases outside the gene matches. In nucleotides, the CDR3 is TGTGCCCCGGGGGACAGGGGCAGCGAGACCCAGTACTTC. Protein product: CAPGDRGSETQYF.

The chain carries TRBV5-5 and TRBJ1-6; a weak D match, TRBD1 (6 bases). The germline V gene has CDR1 SGHKS and CDR2 YYEKEE (reference sequence). Trimming stripped 4 bases from V and 7 bases from J, with 12 bases between. The CDR3 sequence is 14 residues long. CDR3: CASSARTVNSPLHF. CDR3 DNA: TGTGCCAGCAGCGCACGGACAGTCAATTCACCCCTCCACTTT.

The CDR3 here is CASSPGSSYNEQFF. The DNA of the CDR3 is TGTGCCAGCAGCCCCGGGAGCTCCTACAATGAGCAGTTCTTC. V is TRBV9 and J is TRBJ2-1; possibly TRBD2 for D (6 bases). Per germline, CDR1 SGDLS and CDR2 YYNGEE. Trimming removed 4 bases from V and 0 bases from J, with 8 bases in between. The CDR3 has 14 residues.

The chain links TRBV28 to TRBJ2-2, with TRBD1 identical over 7 bases. The germline gives CDR1 MDHEN, CDR2 SYDVKM. The CDR3 runs to 14 residues. J was trimmed by 3 bases and V by 10 bases; bases with no gene match: 8. The CDR3 spells CATEGGAYTGELFF. The CDR3 DNA is TGTGCCACCGAAGGGGGCGCTTACACCGGGGAGCTGTTTTTT.